The 30 T cell receptor beta chains below were found in one sample sequenced in a study of cytomegalovirus exposure and HLA in healthy donors. Data came from immunoSEQ multiplex PCR; TCRdb stores just in-frame clones and leaves some out. Of 55,000 to 70,000 clones in the sample, roughly 94% are singletons; the top ten hold around 2.3%. Sequencing was carried out using PBMCs. The receptors were gathered from a man aged 18 to 30 in good health and CMV-seronegative.

The V call is TRBV2, the J call TRBJ1-1; TRBD1 aligns across 7 bases. Germline V gene lookup returns CDR1 SNHLY and CDR2 FYNNEI. This CDR3 region has 15 residues. The V gene end was trimmed by 5 bases and the J gene end by 2 bases; junction bases not matched to a gene: 8. The CDR3 bases are TGTGCCAGCAGTCGAGGGGGCCGTCGAAACACTGAAGCTTTCTTT. Translation gives CASSRGGRRNTEAFF. Complete variable domain (other parts from reference TRBV2 and TRBJ1-1): EPEVTQTPSHQVTQMGQEVILRCVPISNHLYFYWYRQILGQKVEFLVSFYNNEISEKSEIFDDQFSVERPDGSNFTLKIRSTKLEDSAMYFCASSRGGRRNTEAFFGQGTRLTVV.

The rearrangement joins TRBV6-1 to TRBJ2-7; tentative D call: TRBD2 (5 bases). Germline lookup yields CDR1 MNHNS and CDR2 SASEGT. V lost 0 bases and J lost 4, with 16 bases in between. The CDR3 sequence is 16 residues long. In DNA, the CDR3 is TGTGCCAGCAGTGAAGCGGGAGCAACTGGGATTTACGAGCAGTACTTC. Its translation: CASSEAGATGIYEQYF.

DNA of the CDR3: TGTGCCAGCAGTGAAGCTGCCCGGGGCAAAAACATTCAGTACTTC. Its protein is CASSEAARGKNIQYF. The chain joins TRBV2 to TRBJ2-4, with D perhaps TRBD2 (5 bases). Germline CDR1 SNHLY, CDR2 FYNNEI. The CDR3 is 15 residues long. Trimming cost V 0 bases and J 3 bases, with 9 bases left between them.

J is TRBJ1-1 and V is TRBV30; D possibly corresponds to TRBD1 (5 bases). CDR1 GTSNPN and CDR2 SVGIG come from the germline V gene (reference sequence). This CDR3 region has 14 residues. Trimming removed 0 bases from V and 4 bases from J, with 12 bases in between. CDR3 sequence: CAWSVSQGGTEAFF. The CDR3 nucleotides read TGTGCCTGGAGTGTAAGCCAGGGAGGCACTGAAGCTTTCTTT.

This clone has only one observation. The chain recombines TRBV29-1 with TRBJ1-2; D is perhaps TRBD1 (5 bases). CDR1 is SQVTM and CDR2 is ANQGSEA in the germline V gene. The CDR3 sequence is 12 residues long. V lost 3 bases and J 7 bases, leaving 12 bases between the germline ends. The CDR3, as DNA: TGCAGCGTTGAGGCAGGGAATAGTGGCTACACCTTC. Protein: CSVEAGNSGYTF.

This chain connects TRBV5-1 to TRBJ2-1; TRBD2 matches at 8 bases. The germline gives CDR1 SGHRS, CDR2 YFSETQ. The ends lost 0 bases at V and 5 bases at J; junction bases unmatched: 4. The CDR3 runs 15 residues. This chain's CDR3 is CASSLELAVNNEQFF. The CDR3 coding sequence is TGCGCCAGCAGCTTGGAACTAGCGGTGAACAATGAGCAGTTCTTC.

The genes are TRBV30 and TRBJ1-5; TRBD1 might be the D (5 bases). V lost 0 bases and J 5 bases, leaving 17 bases between the germline ends. The CDR3 extends over 16 amino acids. The germline CDR1 and CDR2 sequences are GTSNPN and SVGIG (reference sequence). In DNA, the CDR3 is TGTGCCTGGAGTGTACATGCAGGGTTTCTTTATCAGCCCCAGCATTTT. As protein: CAWSVHAGFLYQPQHF.

This clone has a handful of counts. This chain uses TRBV27 with TRBJ2-3; D is possibly TRBD1 (6 bases). This CDR3 spans 17 amino acids. The germline V gene has CDR1 MNHEY and CDR2 SMNVEV (reference sequence). V lost 3 bases and J 5 bases, leaving 21 bases between the germline ends. CDR3 bases: TGTGCCAGCAGTTTCCGACCCCCAGGGGTTGTAGGAGATACGCAGTATTTT. Amino acids: CASSFRPPGVVGDTQYF.

This chain joins TRBV7-2 and TRBJ2-1, with D unresolved. V lost 0 bases, J lost 0 bases, and 6 bases lay in between. Looked up from germline, CDR1 is SGHTA and CDR2 is FQGNSA. The CDR3 totals 15 residues. CDR3 region: CASSLARSSYNEQFF. Written as DNA, the CDR3 is TGTGCCAGCAGCTTAGCGAGGAGCTCCTACAATGAGCAGTTCTTC.

This chain connects TRBV6-6 to TRBJ1-2, with 10 bases matching TRBD1. J gave up 5 bases and V 4 bases, and 1 base lay outside the gene matches. This CDR3 is built from 13 residues. Germline V gives CDR1 MNHNY, CDR2 SVGAGI (reference sequence). The CDR3 region has the DNA TGTGCCAGCAGTTCGGGACAGGGGTATGGCTACACCTTC. Protein sequence: CASSSGQGYGYTF.

The V and J genes are TRBV16 and TRBJ2-3; tentative D call: TRBD1 (6 bases). Germline V gene sequence: CDR1 KGHSY, CDR2 FQNENV. The CDR3 is 17 residues long. The V and J ends lost 4 bases and 4 bases respectively, with 21 bases between them. The chain's CDR3 is CASSPIRWAGAPDTQYF. The CDR3 DNA reads TGTGCCAGCAGCCCAATCCGGTGGGCAGGGGCGCCAGATACGCAGTATTTT.

This clone occurred once. This sequence joins TRBV29-1 and TRBJ1-1, with 7 bases aligning to TRBD1. The J segment lost 5 bases and the V segment lost 7 bases, leaving 7 bases of the junction unmatched. Germline-derived CDR1 and CDR2 are SQVTM and ANQGSEA. This CDR3 has 12 residues. CDR3 nucleotides: TGCAGCGCCGAAGGGGGCGGGACTGAAGCTTTCTTT. Its protein is CSAEGGGTEAFF.

The rearrangement uses TRBV5-5 and TRBJ1-5; D perhaps matches TRBD1 (6 bases). The germline CDR1 and CDR2 sequences are SGHKS and YYEKEE (reference sequence). The V end lost 3 bases, the J end lost 0 bases, and 13 bases lay between the germline ends. This CDR3 has 16 residues. For the CDR3, the DNA is TGTGCCAGCAGCTCCATGGACAGCTATAGCAATCAGCCCCAGCATTTT. It is translated as CASSSMDSYSNQPQHF.

V and J are TRBV6-1 and TRBJ1-4; TRBD1 matches at 7 bases. The germline CDR1 and CDR2 sequences are MNHNS and SASEGT. After removal of 1 base from V and 7 bases from J, the junction contained 6 bases not matched to a gene. The length of the CDR3 is 15 residues. CDR3 nucleotides: TGTGCCAGCAGTGAAGGGAGACAGGGTAGTGAAAAACTGTTTTTT. This translates into CASSEGRQGSEKLFF.

This sequence joins TRBV28 and TRBJ1-5; D possibly corresponds to TRBD1 (5 bases). CDR3 length: 14 amino acids. From germline, CDR1 is MDHEN and CDR2 SYDVKM. Trimming took off 8 bases at V and 4 bases at J, with 15 bases between the two ends. The CDR3 DNA reads TGTGCCAGCCTATTTACAGGATTTAATCAGCCCCAGCATTTT. This encodes CASLFTGFNQPQHF.

The rearrangement links TRBV11-3 to TRBJ2-7; 8 bases are a match to TRBD1. J gave up 0 bases and V 6 bases, and 4 bases lay outside the gene matches. The germline CDR1 and CDR2 sequences are SGHNT and YENEEA. This CDR3 comprises 14 residues. The CDR3 region is CASSSGGTSYEQYF. As DNA, the CDR3 is TGTGCCAGCAGTTCAGGGGGCACCTCCTACGAGCAGTACTTC.

The chain couples TRBV6-1 to TRBJ2-2, with 7 bases matching TRBD1. CDR1 and CDR2 from the germline V gene are MNHNS and SASEGT. V lost 5 bases, J lost 2 bases, and 5 bases stayed unmatched. The CDR3 runs to 15 residues. The CDR3 reads CASSPGTANTGELFF. The CDR3 nucleotides are TGTGCCAGCAGTCCCGGGACAGCTAACACCGGGGAGCTGTTTTTT.

The genes are TRBV28 and TRBJ2-2; a weak D match, TRBD1 (5 bases). The CDR3 contains 15 residues. The ends were cut back, 8 bases at V and 3 bases at J, with 16 bases in the middle. Germline loops: CDR1 MDHEN, CDR2 SYDVKM. CDR3: CASSTQGVHTGELFF. Here the CDR3 DNA reads TGTGCCAGCTCGACCCAGGGCGTACACACCGGGGAGCTGTTTTTT.

The gene calls are TRBV7-9 and TRBJ2-3, with 9 bases aligning to TRBD2. This CDR3 is 17 amino acids long. Looked up from germline, CDR1 is SEHNR and CDR2 is FQNEAQ (reference sequence). The V gene end was trimmed by 1 base and the J gene end by 6 bases; junction bases not matched to a gene: 11. This CDR3 is CASSLERREGFKDTQYF. CDR3 DNA sequence: TGTGCCAGCAGCTTAGAACGGCGGGAGGGCTTCAAGGATACGCAGTATTTT.

This rearrangement joins TRBV11-1 to TRBJ2-7; TRBD1 matches at 8 bases. The CDR3 covers 13 residues. V lost 10 bases to trimming and J lost 2 bases; unmatched junction nucleotides: 7. Germline lookup yields CDR1 SGHAT and CDR2 FQDESV (reference sequence). The CDR3 spells CATRQGRTYEQYF. The DNA for the CDR3 is TGTGCCACCCGACAGGGGCGCACCTACGAGCAGTACTTC.

The chain employs TRBV2 and TRBJ2-1; 10 bases line up with TRBD2. The ends lost 1 base at V and 6 bases at J; junction bases unmatched: 3. CDR3 length: 15 amino acids. Per germline, CDR1 SNHLY and CDR2 FYNNEI. The CDR3 DNA reads TGTGCCAGCAGTGAAGGTGGGACTAGCGCCAATGAGCAGTTCTTC. Protein sequence: CASSEGGTSANEQFF.

The chain employs TRBV30 and TRBJ2-1; TRBD2 matches 9 bases. The CDR3 runs 14 residues. Germline CDR1 and CDR2: GTSNPN and SVGIG (reference sequence). V shed 2 bases, J shed 8 bases, and the junction held 7 bases outside the gene matches. The CDR3 region has the DNA TGTGCCTGGAGTAGGACAGCGGGAGGCGATGAGCAGTTCTTC. Amino acid sequence: CAWSRTAGGDEQFF.

The chain joins TRBV7-9 to TRBJ2-1, with D unresolved. The ends were cut back, 5 bases at V and 10 bases at J, with 9 bases in the middle. In germline, CDR1 is SEHNR, CDR2 FQNEAQ (reference sequence). The CDR3 extends over 11 amino acids. The CDR3 bases are TGTGCCAGCAGCCCAAAGCTGGAGCAGTTCTTC. It yields the protein CASSPKLEQFF.

The genes are TRBV4-3 and TRBJ1-5; D not certain. CDR3 size: 14 residues. V gave up 0 bases and J gave up 6 bases, with 9 bases separating them. Germline CDR1 is LGHNA and CDR2 is YSLEER. CDR3 sequence: CASSQDFGGQPQHF. Here the CDR3 DNA reads TGCGCCAGCAGCCAAGATTTTGGAGGTCAGCCCCAGCATTTT.

The chain couples TRBV28 to TRBJ2-7; 14 nucleotides match TRBD2. CDR1 MDHEN and CDR2 SYDVKM come from the germline V gene. This CDR3 contains 16 residues. J gave up 6 bases and V 4 bases, and 8 bases lay outside the gene matches. The chain's CDR3 is CASSSGLAGEGIEQYF. CDR3 DNA: TGTGCCAGCAGTTCGGGACTAGCGGGAGAAGGCATCGAGCAGTACTTC.

The gene calls are TRBV7-8 and TRBJ1-1; 9 bases fit TRBD1. The V gene end was trimmed by 4 bases and the J gene end by 7 bases; junction bases not matched to a gene: 4. The V gene's germline CDR1 is SGHVS and CDR2 FQNEAQ. This CDR3 spans 13 amino acids. The CDR3 loop is CASSSGQGGEAFF. The CDR3, as DNA: TGTGCCAGCAGCTCGGGACAGGGAGGTGAAGCTTTCTTT.

The chain uses TRBV7-9 and TRBJ2-1; TRBD1 matches at 10 bases. The CDR3 loop spans 16 amino acids. V shed 7 bases, J shed 7 bases, and the junction held 13 bases outside the gene matches. Looked up from germline, CDR1 is SEHNR and CDR2 is FQNEAQ (reference sequence). The CDR3 DNA follows: TGTGCCAGCATTCCCGACAGGGGGCGTATAGGGAATGAGCAGTTCTTC. It codes for CASIPDRGRIGNEQFF.

The chain recombines TRBV6-4 with TRBJ1-1; D perhaps matches TRBD1 (5 bases). The V gene lost 10 bases and the J gene lost 0 bases, with 18 bases spanning the gap. Germline V gene data show CDR1 as MRHNA and CDR2 as SNTAGT. This CDR3 has 15 residues. The CDR3 sequence is CATKLEDSMNTEAFF. The CDR3 nucleotides read TGTGCCACCAAACTTGAAGACAGCATGAACACTGAAGCTTTCTTT.

This chain joins TRBV5-4 and TRBJ1-2; no reliable D call. Germline-derived CDR1 and CDR2 are SGHNT and YYREEE (reference sequence). Trimming pared 1 base from V and 3 bases from J, leaving 10 bases between. The CDR3 has 14 residues. CDR3 amino acids: CASSLKHTDYGYTF. Here the CDR3 DNA reads TGTGCCAGCAGCTTGAAGCACACAGACTATGGCTACACCTTC.

The rearrangement links TRBV7-2 to TRBJ2-7; TRBD1 agrees at 11 bases. Trimming cost V 4 bases and J 1 base; bases outside gene matches: 0. Germline CDR1 and CDR2: SGHTA and FQGNSA. The CDR3 spans 14 residues. Here the CDR3 DNA reads TGTGCCAGCAGCTGGGACAGGGGGTCCTACGAGCAGTACTTC. Translated: CASSWDRGSYEQYF.